Listed here are 21 T cell receptor beta chains from one sample, sequenced in a study of blood T cell repertoires in COVID-19. The table came from immunoSEQ multiplex PCR; TCRdb's copy has only in-frame clones and leaves some out. Of 45,000 to 50,000 clones in the sample, 65% to 90% were seen once. The sequenced sample was peripheral blood. The source of these receptors is a woman of 80 years or more with COVID-19, enrolled during active disease.

This rearrangement joins TRBV9 to TRBJ2-1; TRBD2 aligns across 13 bases. Germline V gene data show CDR1 as SGDLS and CDR2 as YYNGEE. The V gene end was trimmed by 2 bases and the J gene end by 8 bases; junction bases not matched to a gene: 7. The CDR3 extends over 16 amino acids. CDR3 in amino acids: CASSVGGLAGMDEQFF. The CDR3 DNA sequence: TGTGCCAGCAGCGTTGGGGGACTAGCGGGGATGGATGAGCAGTTCTTC.

The V call is TRBV7-2, the J call TRBJ2-1; TRBD2 matches at 9 bases. This CDR3 comprises 16 residues. The germline V gene has CDR1 SGHTA and CDR2 FQGNSA. With 1 base clipped from V and 4 bases from J, the junction kept 5 bases outside the gene matches. The CDR3 sequence: CASSLVTSGRYNEQFF. The CDR3, as DNA: TGTGCCAGCAGCTTAGTGACTAGCGGAAGATACAATGAGCAGTTCTTC.

The chain has TRBV19 and TRBJ2-7; 7 bases agree with TRBD2. The germline CDR1 and CDR2 sequences are LNHDA and SQIVND (reference sequence). The CDR3 consists of 13 residues. V lost 7 bases and J lost 3; bases outside the gene matches: 6. The CDR3 coding sequence is TGTGCCAGTACCCGGGGGGTTGGCTACGAGCAGTACTTC. Protein: CASTRGVGYEQYF.

This chain uses TRBV7-2 with TRBJ1-5; perhaps TRBD1 as D (5 bases). Germline V gene data show CDR1 as SGHTA and CDR2 as FQGNSA. The CDR3 consists of 16 residues. V lost 1 base and J 6 bases, leaving 16 bases between the germline ends. This CDR3 reads CASSLVAGGRSQPQHF. The CDR3 nucleotides are TGTGCCAGCAGCTTAGTGGCGGGGGGACGGAGTCAGCCCCAGCATTTT. Full variable domain (rest looked up from reference TRBV7-2 and TRBJ1-5): GAGVSQSPSNKVTEKGKDVELRCDPISGHTALYWYRQSLGQGLEFLIYFQGNSAPDKSGLPSDRFSAERTGGSVSTLTIQRTQQEDSAVYLCASSLVAGGRSQPQHFGDGTRLSIL.

The gene calls are TRBV5-1 and TRBJ1-1; D is ambiguous. Germline CDR1 SGHRS, CDR2 YFSETQ. The CDR3 has 13 residues. V was shortened by 2 bases and J by 8 bases, with 13 bases between the two germline ends. The CDR3 sequence is CASSFSRELEAFF. In nucleotides, the CDR3 is TGCGCCAGCAGCTTTTCCCGCGAGTTGGAAGCTTTCTTT.

The chain joins TRBV7-9 to TRBJ2-5; 7 nucleotides agree with TRBD2. Germline V gene lookup returns CDR1 SEHNR and CDR2 FQNEAQ (reference sequence). The CDR3 length is 14 residues. The V segment lost 4 bases and the J segment 2 bases; nucleotides outside the gene matches: 4. CDR3 in DNA: TGTGCCAGCAGCTACAGAGCGGGGCAAGAGACCCAGTACTTC. Its translation is CASSYRAGQETQYF.

The chain uses TRBV5-1 and TRBJ1-4; a possible D gene is TRBD1 (6 bases). V dropped 4 bases and J dropped 0 bases, with 13 bases sitting between them. CDR3 length equals 16 residues. CDR1 and CDR2 from the germline V gene are SGHRS and YFSETQ. This chain's CDR3 is CASSRGALTTNEKLFF. The CDR3 coding sequence is TGCGCCAGCAGCCGGGGGGCCTTAACAACTAATGAAAAACTGTTTTTT.

This chain uses TRBV5-1 with TRBJ2-2; TRBD1 matches at 9 bases. This CDR3 comprises 15 residues. The V gene's germline CDR1 is SGHRS and CDR2 YFSETQ. The V gene end was trimmed by 4 bases and the J gene end by 7 bases; junction bases not matched to a gene: 8. The CDR3 DNA is TGCGCCAGCAGCCCCGGGACAGGGCAAATCGGGGAGCTGTTTTTT. It yields the protein CASSPGTGQIGELFF.

The chain recombines TRBV9 with TRBJ1-1, with D unclear. From germline, CDR1 is SGDLS and CDR2 YYNGEE. Trimming left V 7 bases short and J 2 bases short, with 12 bases between. CDR3 length: 13 residues. The CDR3 sequence: CASVPLGNTEAFF. CDR3 nucleotides: TGTGCCAGCGTTCCTTTGGGCAACACTGAAGCTTTCTTT.

Note on this clone: This same CDR3 is encoded by further DNA sequences in the sample. J is TRBJ1-5 and V is TRBV6-5; no clear D gene. The CDR3 spans 15 residues. From germline, CDR1 is MNHEY and CDR2 SVGAGI. V was cut by 2 bases and J by 5 bases, with 13 bases left in between. This chain's CDR3 is CASSYTTGSDQPQHF. The CDR3 region has the DNA TGTGCCAGCAGTTACACCACCGGGTCGGATCAGCCCCAGCATTTT.

This chain's CDR3 is CASRVPGGTEAFF. The CDR3 coding sequence is TGCGCCAGCAGGGTACCGGGAGGCACTGAAGCTTTCTTT. V usage is TRBV10-2 and J usage is TRBJ1-1; D gene uncertain. CDR1 is WSHSY, CDR2 SAAADI, per germline. The CDR3 has 13 amino acids. V was cut by 6 bases and J by 4 bases, with 12 bases left in between.

The genes are TRBV24-1 and TRBJ2-5; 10 bases are a match to TRBD1. This CDR3 has 17 amino acids. Trimming at V came to 3 bases and at J to 2 bases, leaving 8 bases not matched to a gene. Looked up from germline, CDR1 is KGHDR and CDR2 is SFDVKD. CDR3 DNA: TGTGCCACCAGTGATCTTCATTTGGGACAGGGGCAAGAGACCCAGTACTTC. Translated, it gives CATSDLHLGQGQETQYF.

The CDR3 reads CASSYSTSAGGRRETQYF. The CDR3 DNA sequence: TGTGCCAGCAGTTACTCGACGTCAGCGGGGGGTCGGCGGGAGACCCAGTACTTC. The J gene is TRBJ2-5, the V gene TRBV6-2 or TRBV6-3; 9 positions match TRBD2. CDR1 is MNHEY, CDR2 SVGEGT, per germline. The CDR3 covers 18 residues. The ends lost 0 bases at V and 5 bases at J; junction bases unmatched: 13.

The chain has TRBV5-6 and TRBJ2-3; 12 bases match TRBD2. Trimming at V came to 4 bases and at J to 0 bases, leaving 0 bases not matched to a gene. This CDR3 is 15 amino acids long. Germline CDR1 SGHDT, CDR2 YYEEEE. The CDR3 DNA reads TGTGCCAGCAGCCTAGCGGGGGGGAGCACAGATACGCAGTATTTT. Translated, it gives CASSLAGGSTDTQYF.

The chain carries TRBV14 and TRBJ1-1; D not resolved. The V gene lost 5 bases and the J gene lost 1 base, with 8 bases spanning the gap. The CDR3 is 13 amino acids. Germline lookup yields CDR1 SGHDN and CDR2 FVKESK. The CDR3 reads CASSIGGNTEAFF. The DNA for the CDR3 is TGTGCCAGCAGCATTGGAGGGAACACTGAAGCTTTCTTT.

The rearrangement links TRBV11-2 to TRBJ1-6; TRBD1 matches 7 bases. The CDR3 length is 14 residues. Germline CDR1 SGHAT, CDR2 FQNNGV. V gave up 5 bases and J gave up 10 bases; unmatched junction bases: 8. The CDR3 sequence: CASSPDGTASPLHF. DNA of the CDR3: TGTGCCAGCAGCCCGGACGGGACAGCGTCACCCCTCCACTTT.

The genes are TRBV29-1 and TRBJ2-2; 11 bases are shared with TRBD1. Per germline, CDR1 SQVTM and CDR2 ANQGSEA. V was clipped by 7 bases and J by 7 bases; unmatched bases: 11. The CDR3 has 15 residues. The CDR3 here is CSATIGQGAIGELFF. CDR3 nucleotides: TGCAGCGCCACCATAGGACAGGGGGCGATCGGGGAGCTGTTTTTT.

The genes are TRBV5-8 and TRBJ1-5, with a possible D match to TRBD1 (6 bases). This CDR3 is 16 amino acids long. Germline V gene sequence: CDR1 SGHTS, CDR2 YDEGEE. V dropped 4 bases and J dropped 4 bases, with 18 bases sitting between them. The CDR3 DNA reads TGTGCCAGCAGCGGACTCTTGGGGGGGCCTAATCAGCCCCAGCATTTT. Amino acid sequence: CASSGLLGGPNQPQHF.

The CDR3 region is CASSTTGGSDGYTF. In DNA form, the CDR3 reads TGTGCCAGCAGCACTACAGGGGGAAGTGATGGCTACACCTTC. The chain employs TRBV7-9 and TRBJ1-2; TRBD1 agrees at 8 bases. Germline CDR1 is SEHNR and CDR2 is FQNEAQ (reference sequence). The J segment lost 6 bases and the V segment lost 5 bases, leaving 8 bases of the junction unmatched. The length of the CDR3 is 14 residues. Using reference TRBV7-9 and TRBJ1-2 for the parts outside the CDR3, the full variable domain is DTGVSQNPRHKITKRGQNVTFRCDPISEHNRLYWYRQTLGQGPEFLTYFQNEAQLEKSRLLSDRFSAERPKGSFSTLEIQRTEQGDSAMYLCASSTTGGSDGYTFGSGTRLTVV.

As for this clone: Germline and junction disagree at one end, which may indicate a read error. V is TRBV7-7 and J is TRBJ2-3; TRBD2 is a possible D gene (5 bases). Germline V gene data show CDR1 as SSHAT and CDR2 as FNYEAQ (reference sequence). The CDR3 loop spans 14 amino acids. In DNA form, the CDR3 reads TGTGCTAGCAGCTCGGGGTTAGGGATGGATACGCAGTATTTT. Protein sequence: CASSSGLGMDTQYF.

The J gene is TRBJ2-5, the V gene TRBV2; TRBD1 is a possible D gene (6 bases). Germline V gene sequence: CDR1 SNHLY, CDR2 FYNNEI. The length of the CDR3 is 13 residues. Between the trimmed V and J ends, which lost 5 bases and 1 base, there was a span of 8 bases. DNA of the CDR3: TGTGCCAGCAGTCGGGACACCCAAGAGACCCAGTACTTC. It is translated as CASSRDTQETQYF.